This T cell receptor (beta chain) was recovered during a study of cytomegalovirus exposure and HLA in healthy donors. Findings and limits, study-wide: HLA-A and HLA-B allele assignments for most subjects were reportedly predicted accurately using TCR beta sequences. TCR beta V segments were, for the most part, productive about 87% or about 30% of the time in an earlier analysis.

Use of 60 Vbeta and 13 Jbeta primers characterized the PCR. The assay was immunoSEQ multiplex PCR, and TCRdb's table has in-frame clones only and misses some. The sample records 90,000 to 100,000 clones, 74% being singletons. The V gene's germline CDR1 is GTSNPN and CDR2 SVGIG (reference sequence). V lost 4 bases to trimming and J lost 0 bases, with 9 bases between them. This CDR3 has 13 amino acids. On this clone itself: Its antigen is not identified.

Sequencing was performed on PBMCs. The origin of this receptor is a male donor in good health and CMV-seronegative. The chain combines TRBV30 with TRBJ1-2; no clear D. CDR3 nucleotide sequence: TGTGCCTGGAATAGAGACACTAACTATGGCTACACCTTC. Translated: CAWNRDTNYGYTF.